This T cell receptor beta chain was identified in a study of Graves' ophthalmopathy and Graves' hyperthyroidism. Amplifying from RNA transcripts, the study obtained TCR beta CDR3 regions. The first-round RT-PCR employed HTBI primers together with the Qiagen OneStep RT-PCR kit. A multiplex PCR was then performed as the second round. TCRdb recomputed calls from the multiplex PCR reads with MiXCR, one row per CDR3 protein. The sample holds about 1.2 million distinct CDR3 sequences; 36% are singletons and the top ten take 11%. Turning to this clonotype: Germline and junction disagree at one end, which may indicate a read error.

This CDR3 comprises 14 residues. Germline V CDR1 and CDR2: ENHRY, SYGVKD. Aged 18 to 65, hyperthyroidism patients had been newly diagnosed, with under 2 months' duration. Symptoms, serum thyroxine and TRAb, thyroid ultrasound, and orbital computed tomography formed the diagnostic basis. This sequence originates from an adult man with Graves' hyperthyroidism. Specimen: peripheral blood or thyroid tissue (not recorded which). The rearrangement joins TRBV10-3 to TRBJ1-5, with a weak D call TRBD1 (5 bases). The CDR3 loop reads CASSYSRGTQPQHF. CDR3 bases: TGTGCCAGCAGTTACTCGAGAGGGACTCAGCCCCAGCATTTT.